The clone carrying this T cell receptor beta chain was seen at least ten times. TCRdb itself ran the RT-PCR reads through MiXCR, one entry per CDR3 protein. Among about half a million distinct CDR3 sequences listed, 6.5% to 8% were seen once. The source of the sample is a study of response to subunit inactivated influenza vaccine. Germline CDR1 SGHTA, CDR2 FQGNSA. The CDR3 covers 12 residues. Trimming stripped 2 bases from V and 6 bases from J, with 8 bases between. This clonotype originated in a man aged 45 to 70 who received an inactivated influenza vaccine. The rearrangement joins TRBV7-2 to TRBJ2-7, with D hard to call. This material consisted of PBMCs from blood, taken around 25 months after vaccination. The CDR3 sequence: CASSLFPLEQYF. The CDR3 DNA is TGTGCCAGCAGCTTATTCCCTCTCGAGCAGTACTTC.